This TCR beta chain emerged from a study of T cell responses to AZD1222 COVID-19 vaccine. Profiled with immunoSEQ multiplex PCR; TCRdb holds only in-frame clones, not every one. The data contain over 150,000 clones, roughly 90% of them singletons. The sample was peripheral blood, taken 28 days after the second AZD1222 dose. The sequence derives from an adult who received the AZD1222 COVID-19 vaccine.

CDR3 loop: CASSDRLGNSPLHF. DNA for the CDR3: TGTGCCAGCAGCGACAGGTTGGGTAATTCACCCCTCCACTTT. The rearrangement uses TRBV7-8 and TRBJ1-6; D is possibly TRBD1 (6 bases). V dropped 5 bases and J dropped 6 bases, with 11 bases sitting between them. The CDR3 has 14 amino acids. Per germline, CDR1 SGHVS and CDR2 FQNEAQ.